In its sample, the clone carrying this T cell receptor beta chain was seen once. This record comes from a study of blood T cell repertoires in COVID-19. In the authors' methods: Counts of nucleated cells, estimated from reference gene primer amplification, were obtained. Produced via immunoSEQ multiplex PCR; TCRdb's table is partial and in-frame only. That table is the source of V, J and clone size, and D and trimming were worked out from the DNA. The top ten hold just under 3% of the sample, which has 350,000 to 400,000 clones, roughly 90% seen once. All recovered Cohort 3 donors got two negative PCRs, got clearance, or saw symptom resolution. Sequenced: PBMCs or T cells enriched from blood (not recorded which). The source of this sequence is a woman aged 25 to 39 who had recovered from COVID-19.

CDR3 bases: TGTGCCAGCAGTTACTCGAAGGGACAGGGTCAGTATTTT. Translated: CASSYSKGQGQYF. The rearrangement links TRBV6-6 to TRBJ2-3; 9 nucleotides align to TRBD1. CDR1 and CDR2 (germline): MNHNY, SVGAGI (reference sequence). With 0 bases clipped from V and 12 bases from J, the junction kept 4 bases outside the gene matches. The CDR3 is made up of 13 amino acids.